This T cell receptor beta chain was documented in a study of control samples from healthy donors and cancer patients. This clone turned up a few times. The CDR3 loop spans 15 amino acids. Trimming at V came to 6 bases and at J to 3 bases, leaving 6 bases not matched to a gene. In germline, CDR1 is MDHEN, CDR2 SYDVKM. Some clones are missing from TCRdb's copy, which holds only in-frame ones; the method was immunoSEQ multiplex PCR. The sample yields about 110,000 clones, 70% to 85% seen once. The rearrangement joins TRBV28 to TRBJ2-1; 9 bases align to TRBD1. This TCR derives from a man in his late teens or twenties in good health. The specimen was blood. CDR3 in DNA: TGTGCCAGCAGGCAACAGGGGGCTAACTACAATGAGCAGTTCTTC. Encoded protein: CASRQQGANYNEQFF.